This T cell receptor beta chain was sequenced during a study of shared T cell receptors in the human thymus. The germline V gene has CDR1 LNHNV and CDR2 YYDKDF (reference sequence). This CDR3 is built from 15 residues. Trimming stripped 0 bases from V and 3 bases from J, with 12 bases between. Clones were sequenced by immunoSEQ multiplex PCR, and TCRdb holds only the in-frame ones, with some missing. The sample lists approximately 490,000 clones, about 84% occurring once. The same data also contributed to another study, on human thymus T cells. From that study: In corrective heart surgery, resections were taken, and these provided the thymus tissue. It looked as if thymic and blood repertoires used V and J genes in a biased way.

Sequencing was carried out using thymocytes. The chain links TRBV15 to TRBJ2-7, with D maybe TRBD2 (5 bases). The source is a boy in the first two years of life with a congenital heart defect. The DNA for the CDR3 is TGTGCCACCAGCAGAGATGGGCCAGGACTCTACGAGCAGTACTTC. This sequence encodes CATSRDGPGLYEQYF. The whole variable domain, remainder taken from reference TRBV15 and TRBJ2-7, is DAMVIQNPRYQVTQFGKPVTLSCSQTLNHNVMYWYQQKSSQAPKLLFHYYDKDFNNEADTPDNFQSRRPNTSFCFLDIRSPGLGDTAMYLCATSRDGPGLYEQYFGPGTRLTVT.